The rows below give T cell receptor beta chains drawn from one sample of a study of T cell changes during pregnancy in multiple sclerosis. Sequencing used immunoSEQ multiplex PCR; TCRdb keeps in-frame clones, though not all of them. The repertoire includes 35,000 to 40,000 clones, roughly 90% of them detected once, and 0.57% sits in the top ten. Here the sequenced sample was CD4+ T cells from peripheral blood mononuclear cells, taken in the second trimester of pregnancy. Receptors were obtained from a female donor with multiple sclerosis, enrolled in a pregnancy study. The CDR3 runs from the conserved cysteine through the conserved F or W. D genes are given only for firm matches. Rows give clone size only sometimes, using once, few, many, or a class for an expanded clone.

TRBJ1-4	TRBD1	TRBV30	.	TGTGCCTGCGGGACAGCTAATGAAAAACTGTTTTTT	CACGTANEKLFF
TRBJ1-2	TRBD1	TRBV6-5	once	TGTGCCAGCAGTCGCGACAGGGCTGATGGCTACACCTTC	CASSRDRADGYTF
TRBJ1-1	.	TRBV7-6	.	TGTGCCAGCAGCCCGGACAGTAACACTGAAGCTTTCTTT	CASSPDSNTEAFF
TRBJ2-7	TRBD1	TRBV5-1	.	TGCGCCAGCAGCTTGGAGTCCCGGACAGGGTTCTACGAGCAGTACTTC	CASSLESRTGFYEQYF
TRBJ2-5	.	TRBV19	few	TGTGCCAGTAGTATGAGGCGTGGGTACCAAGAGACCCAGTACTTC	CASSMRRGYQETQYF
TRBJ1-3	TRBD1	TRBV2	.	TGTGCCACGGGGACAGGACGCAGGACCTCTGGAAACACCATATATTTT	CATGTGRRTSGNTIYF
TRBJ1-3	TRBD1	TRBV5-1	.	TGCGCCAGCAGCCCTGTTGGACAGGTTGGTGGAAACACCATATATTTT	CASSPVGQVGGNTIYF
TRBJ2-1	.	TRBV12-2	.	TGTGCAAGTCGCTTACGGACTAGCGGGAGAACTGAGCAGTTCTTC	CASRLRTSGRTEQFF
TRBJ2-1	TRBD2	TRBV19	.	TGTGCCAGTAGTATTAGGGGCGGGAGGGAGAATGAGCAGTTCTTC	CASSIRGGRENEQFF
TRBJ2-7	TRBD1	TRBV7-6	.	TGTGCCAGCAGCCCGATACCCCCGGGACAGGGTGGGGGGTCCTACGAGCAGTACTTC	CASSPIPPGQGGGSYEQYF
TRBJ1-3	TRBD1	TRBV19	.	TGTGCCAGTAGTTCGACCGGGACAGGCCCCCTCTCTGGAAACACCATATATTTT	CASSSTGTGPLSGNTIYF
TRBJ2-5	TRBD2	TRBV7-2	.	TGTGCCAGCAGTTATAGCGGGAGGGGGGAGACCCAGTACTTC	CASSYSGRGETQYF
TRBJ2-2	.	TRBV11-3	.	TGTGCCAGCAGCTCACTTAGGGACCTCGGAGGGCGGTCCGGGGAGCTGTTTTTT	CASSSLRDLGGRSGELFF
TRBJ1-2	.	TRBV6-5	.	TGTGCCAGCAGTTACACAGGGACCTCTAACTATGGCTACACCTTC	CASSYTGTSNYGYTF
TRBJ2-1	.	TRBV14	few	TGTGCCAGCAGCACACAACCTTTCAATGAGCAGTTCTTC	CASSTQPFNEQFF
TRBJ2-5	TRBD2	TRBV7-2	.	TGTGCCAGCAGCTTGTATGCGGGAGTAAGAGAGACCCAGTACTTC	CASSLYAGVRETQYF
TRBJ1-1	.	TRBV9	few	TGTGCCAGCAGCGGCGGATGGAACACTGAAGCTTTCTTT	CASSGGWNTEAFF
TRBJ1-2	.	TRBV30	.	TGTGCCTGGAGTGGGGGGACTCTGGGCTACACCTTC	CAWSGGTLGYTF
TRBJ2-2	TRBD1	TRBV5-8	.	TGTGCCAGCTCGCAGGGGACAGGGAACACCGGGGAGCTGTTTTTT	CASSQGTGNTGELFF
TRBJ2-7	TRBD1	TRBV6-1	.	TGTGCCAGCACCATCGACGACAGGGGGTATCGCGAGCAGTACTTC	CASTIDDRGYREQYF
TRBJ2-3	.	TRBV7-9	.	TGTGCCAGCAGCTTAGATCTCAGGGGTGGCACAGATACGCAGTATTTT	CASSLDLRGGTDTQYF
TRBJ1-4	.	TRBV30	.	TGTGCCTGGAGTACACGGGCCGTGGGGCCGAATGAAAAACTGTTTTTT	CAWSTRAVGPNEKLFF
TRBJ2-6	TRBD1	TRBV29-1	.	TGCAGCGTTATGACAGGGGGGGCTGGGGCCAACGTCCTGACTTTC	CSVMTGGAGANVLTF
TRBJ2-5	TRBD2	TRBV9	.	TGTGCCAGCAGCGTCGGGGCACTAGCGGGAGGATCGGAGACCCAGTACTTC	CASSVGALAGGSETQYF
TRBJ2-1	.	TRBV23-1	.	TGCGCCAGCAGTCAAGCCAGGCAGTGGCAAACCTACAATGAGCAGTTCTTC	CASSQARQWQTYNEQFF
TRBJ1-2	.	TRBV19	.	TGTGCCAGTAGTCGGGTCGGGTGGGGGCGCGGCTACACCTTC	CASSRVGWGRGYTF
TRBJ2-3	TRBD2	TRBV7-2	.	TGTGCCAGCAGCTTAGGGACTAGAGGTACAGATACGCAGTATTTT	CASSLGTRGTDTQYF
TRBJ1-4	TRBD1	TRBV11-2	.	TGTGCCAGCAGCTTAGACCACAGGGGCAATGAAAAACTGTTTTTT	CASSLDHRGNEKLFF
TRBJ2-3	TRBD1	TRBV5-6	.	TGTGCCAGCAGCTTAGGTCGGGGACAGGGCACAGATACGCAGTATTTT	CASSLGRGQGTDTQYF